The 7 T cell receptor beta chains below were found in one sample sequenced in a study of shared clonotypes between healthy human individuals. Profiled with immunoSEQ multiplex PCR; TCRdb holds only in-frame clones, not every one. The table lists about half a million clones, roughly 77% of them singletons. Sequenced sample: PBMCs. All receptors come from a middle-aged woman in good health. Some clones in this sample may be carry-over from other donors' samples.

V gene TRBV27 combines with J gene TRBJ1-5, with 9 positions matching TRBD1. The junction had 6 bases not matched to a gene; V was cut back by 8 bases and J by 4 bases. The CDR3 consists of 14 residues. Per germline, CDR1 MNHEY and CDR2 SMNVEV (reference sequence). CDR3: CASGNRGLNQPQHF. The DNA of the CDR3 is TGTGCCAGCGGTAACAGGGGGCTAAATCAGCCCCAGCATTTT.

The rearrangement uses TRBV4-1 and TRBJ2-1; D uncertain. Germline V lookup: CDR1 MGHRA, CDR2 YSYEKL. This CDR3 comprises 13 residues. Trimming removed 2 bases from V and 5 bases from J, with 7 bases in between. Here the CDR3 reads CASSQTPDNEQFF. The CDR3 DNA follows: TGCGCCAGCAGCCAAACACCCGACAATGAGCAGTTCTTC.

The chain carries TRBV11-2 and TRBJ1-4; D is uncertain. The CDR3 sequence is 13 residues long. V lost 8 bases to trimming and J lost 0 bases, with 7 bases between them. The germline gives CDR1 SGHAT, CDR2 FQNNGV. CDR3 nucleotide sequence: TGTGCCAGCCGACCAGCAACTAATGAAAAACTGTTTTTT. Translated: CASRPATNEKLFF.

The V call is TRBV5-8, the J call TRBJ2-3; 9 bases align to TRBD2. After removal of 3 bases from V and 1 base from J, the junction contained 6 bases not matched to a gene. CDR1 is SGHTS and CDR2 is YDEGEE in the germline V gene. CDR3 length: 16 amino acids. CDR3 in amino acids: CASSSDSGRGTDTQYF. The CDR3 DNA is TGTGCCAGCAGCTCGGATAGCGGGAGAGGCACAGATACGCAGTATTTT.

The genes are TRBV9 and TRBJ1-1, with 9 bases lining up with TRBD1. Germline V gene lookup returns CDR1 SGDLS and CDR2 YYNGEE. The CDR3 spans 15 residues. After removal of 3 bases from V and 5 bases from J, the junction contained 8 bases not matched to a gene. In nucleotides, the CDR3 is TGTGCCAGCAGCGCTGGGACAGGGCATAGGACTGAAGCTTTCTTT. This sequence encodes CASSAGTGHRTEAFF. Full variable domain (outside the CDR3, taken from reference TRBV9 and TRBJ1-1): DSGVTQTPKHLITATGQRVTLRCSPRSGDLSVYWYQQSLDQGLQFLIQYYNGEERAKGNILERFSAQQFPDLHSELNLSSLELGDSALYFCASSAGTGHRTEAFFGQGTRLTVV.

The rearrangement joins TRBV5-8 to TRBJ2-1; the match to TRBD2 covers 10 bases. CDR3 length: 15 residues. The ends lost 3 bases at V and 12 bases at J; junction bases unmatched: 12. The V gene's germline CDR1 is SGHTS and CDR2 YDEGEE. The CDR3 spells CASSSRPRTSGTQFF. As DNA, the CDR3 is TGTGCCAGCAGCTCACGACCTAGGACTAGCGGAACGCAGTTCTTC.

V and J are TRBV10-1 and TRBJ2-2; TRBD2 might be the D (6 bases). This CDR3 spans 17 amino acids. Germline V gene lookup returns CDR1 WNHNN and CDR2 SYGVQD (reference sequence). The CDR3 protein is CAGGTSGSRSVTGELFF. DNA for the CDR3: TGCGCAGGAGGGACGTCAGGAAGTAGGTCAGTCACCGGGGAGCTGTTTTTT.